This paragraph reports one T cell receptor beta chain. The sample is drawn from a study of blood T cell repertoires in COVID-19. Study context: Some COVID-19 samples were acute and others convalescent; all came from the United States, Italy and Spain.

Trimming left V 0 bases short and J 6 bases short, with 11 bases between. CDR1 is SGHRS, CDR2 YFSETQ, per germline. The CDR3 contains 14 residues. Some clones are missing from TCRdb's copy, which holds only in-frame ones; the method was immunoSEQ multiplex PCR. Among roughly 50,000 clones listed, 75% to 95% were seen once. The receptor comes from a woman aged 40 to 50 with active COVID-19. The sample consisted of peripheral blood. The V and J genes are TRBV5-1 and TRBJ2-3; TRBD1 might be the D (6 bases). The DNA of the CDR3 is TGCGCCAGCAGCTTGGGGGGGCCGAAGGATACGCAGTATTTT. Protein product: CASSLGGPKDTQYF.